This TCR beta chain was observed in a study of blood T cell repertoires in COVID-19. Study details: Italy, Spain and the United States were the sources of the convalescent and acute COVID-19 samples.

Repertoires were generated with immunoSEQ multiplex PCR, while TCRdb's copy carries only in-frame clones and drops some. The table records tens of thousands of clones, 75% to 90% of them present only once. Trimming took 0 bases from V and 4 from J; bases not matched to a gene: 10. From germline, CDR1 is GTSNPN and CDR2 SVGIG (reference sequence). The CDR3 spans 17 residues. This clonotype was obtained from a man aged 80 or over with acute or convalescent COVID-19. The chain recombines TRBV30 with TRBJ1-2; TRBD1 agrees at 11 bases. Sequencing used peripheral blood. The CDR3, as DNA: TGTGCCTGGAGTGTACCGGGACAGGGGGTTCACCCCTATGGCTACACCTTC. Translation gives CAWSVPGQGVHPYGYTF.